The next 15 T cell receptor beta chains were all read from a single sample in a study of regulatory T cells in long-lasting Graves disease. Specified time point: newly diagnosed GD, antithyroid drugs for less than 3 months. There was RNA extracted from PBMCs, and the TCR library was made from it. iRepertoire HTBI primers and Arm-PCR of CDR3 regions built TCR beta libraries. TCRdb reanalysed the multiplex PCR reads using MiXCR and keeps one entry per CDR3 protein. This sample carries 400,000 to 500,000 distinct CDR3 sequences, about 15% of them seen once, and the ten largest clones take more than 15%. These data were likewise used in another study, on T cells in Graves' hyperthyroidism and ophthalmopathy.

The material sequenced was peripheral blood mononuclear cells (PBMCs), taken at new diagnosis, from a patient treated with antithyroid drugs. The receptors were sampled from a woman between 50 and 59 years old with Graves disease.

In this sample, this clonotype turned up many times. The rearrangement uses TRBV28 and TRBJ2-7; possibly TRBD1 for D (5 bases). Germline values: CDR1 MDHEN, CDR2 SYDVKM. Trimming cost V 2 bases and J 2 bases, with 10 bases left between them. This CDR3 is 14 amino acids long. In DNA form, the CDR3 reads TGTGCCAGCAGTTTAGTAGGGGTAGCCTACGAGCAGTACTTC. Translation: CASSLVGVAYEQYF.

The chain combines TRBV4-1 with TRBJ2-1; tentatively, D is TRBD2 (5 bases). V dropped 1 base and J dropped 8 bases, with 9 bases sitting between them. Germline V gene lookup returns CDR1 MGHRA and CDR2 YSYEKL. This CDR3 is built from 13 residues. CDR3 DNA sequence: TGCGCCAGCAGCCAAGTGGGAGTTTATGAGCAGTTCTTC. Translation gives CASSQVGVYEQFF.

The chain links TRBV6-2 or TRBV6-3 to TRBJ2-3, with 11 bases that match TRBD1. V trimming: 4 bases; J trimming: 3 bases; junction bases outside the gene matches: 6. This CDR3 has 16 amino acids. Germline V lookup: CDR1 MNHEY, CDR2 SVGEGT. The CDR3 loop is CASSWPRDRGTDTQYF. Written as DNA, the CDR3 is TGTGCCAGCAGTTGGCCCCGGGACAGGGGGACAGATACGCAGTATTTT.

The CDR3 sequence: CAISGPLAGAKVLEQFF. The CDR3, as DNA: TGTGCCATCAGTGGCCCCTTAGCGGGAGCCAAAGTATTGGAGCAGTTCTTC. The chain is built from TRBV10-3 and TRBJ2-1, with 9 bases that match TRBD2. CDR1 and CDR2 from the germline V gene are ENHRY and SYGVKD. Losses at the gene ends were 4 bases for V and 10 bases for J; bases not matched to a gene: 17. The CDR3 is 17 residues long.

V and J are TRBV25-1 and TRBJ2-5; 8 positions match TRBD1. The junction had 10 bases not matched to a gene; V was cut back by 6 bases and J by 4 bases. CDR1 and CDR2 (germline): MGHDK, SYGVNS. CDR3 length equals 15 residues. CDR3 in DNA: TGTGCCAGCAGCCCAGACAGGGGCAGTGGAGAGACCCAGTACTTC. Encoded protein: CASSPDRGSGETQYF.

This chain joins TRBV6-1 and TRBJ2-1; 12 nucleotides agree with TRBD2. The CDR3 covers 16 residues. Germline V gene sequence: CDR1 MNHNS, CDR2 SASEGT. Germline trimming cut 5 bases from V and 6 bases from J; bases unmatched to any gene: 8. CDR3 residues: CASSPQTSGSVNEQFF. DNA of the CDR3: TGTGCCAGCAGTCCACAGACTAGCGGGAGCGTCAATGAGCAGTTCTTC.

V gene TRBV5-1 combines with J gene TRBJ1-5; D is undetermined. Germline V CDR1 and CDR2: SGHRS, YFSETQ. The germline V and J ends were trimmed by 0 bases and 0 bases, with 7 bases remaining between them. This CDR3 has 15 amino acids. The DNA of the CDR3 is TGCGCCAGCAGCTTGGCTGGGAGTAGCAATCAGCCCCAGCATTTT. Translation: CASSLAGSSNQPQHF.

This clonotype was recorded at least ten times. This chain joins TRBV18 and TRBJ2-3, with D uncertain. The germline V gene has CDR1 KGHSH and CDR2 LQKENI. The CDR3 totals 12 residues. Trimming removed 6 bases at V and 5 bases at J, with 9 bases between. The CDR3 spells CASSRNKDTQYF. As DNA, the CDR3 is TGTGCCAGCTCGCGGAATAAAGATACGCAGTATTTT.

A few counts support this clonotype. The chain joins TRBV3-1 to TRBJ2-1; possible D gene TRBD2, 5 bases. V lost 4 bases, J lost 4 bases, and 14 bases lay in between. The CDR3 sequence is 15 residues long. Germline V gives CDR1 LGHDT, CDR2 YNNKEL (reference sequence). The CDR3 DNA is TGTGCCAGCAGCCTAAGCGGACCGGGGTACAATGAGCAGTTCTTC. It encodes CASSLSGPGYNEQFF.

This clonotype was seen ten or more times. The rearrangement links TRBV2 to TRBJ1-4; D is perhaps TRBD1 (5 bases). The ends were cut back, 4 bases at V and 3 bases at J, with 18 bases in the middle. Germline V gene data show CDR1 as SNHLY and CDR2 as FYNNEI. The CDR3 extends over 17 amino acids. For the CDR3, the DNA is TGTGCCAGCAGTGTCCTACCGCCGGGGGGGGCTAATGAAAAACTGTTTTTT. This gives the protein CASSVLPPGGANEKLFF.

Ten or more counts support this clonotype. The V call is TRBV7-6, the J call TRBJ2-7; no clear D gene. The CDR3 is 14 amino acids. Germline assignment: CDR1 SGHVS and CDR2 FNYEAQ. Deletions cut 5 bases from V and 3 bases from J, with 14 bases between. The CDR3 DNA sequence: TGTGCCAGCAGCATTGACGATTCGGACTACGAGCAGTACTTC. Residues: CASSIDDSDYEQYF. Full variable domain (outside the CDR3, taken from reference TRBV7-6 and TRBJ2-7): GAGVSQSPRYKVTKRGQDVALRCDPISGHVSLYWYRQALGQGPEFLTYFNYEAQQDKSGLPNDRFSAERPEGSISTLTIQRTEQRDSAMYRCASSIDDSDYEQYFGPGTRLTVT.

Concerning this clonotype: A much larger clone is a single base away; this may be a read error. This sequence joins TRBV11-2 and TRBJ2-7; possibly TRBD1 for D (5 bases). V gave up 3 bases and J gave up 0 bases, with 6 bases separating them. Per germline, CDR1 SGHAT and CDR2 FQNNGV. This CDR3 contains 13 residues. CDR3 bases: TGTGCCAGCAGCTTGGACATCTCCTACGAGCAGTACTTC. Encoded protein: CASSLDISYEQYF.

This clonotype showed up many times. The J gene is TRBJ1-1, the V gene TRBV3-1; D is uncertain. The ends were cut back, 4 bases at V and 1 base at J, with 7 bases in the middle. The V gene's germline CDR1 is LGHDT and CDR2 YNNKEL (reference sequence). The CDR3 contains 13 residues. CDR3 in amino acids: CASSPAPNTEAFF. The CDR3 DNA reads as TGTGCCAGCAGCCCTGCCCCGAACACTGAAGCTTTCTTT.

This clonotype occurred a few times. The chain couples TRBV7-9 to TRBJ1-2; TRBD1 matches 11 bases. With 5 bases clipped from V and 7 bases from J, the junction kept 9 bases outside the gene matches. This CDR3 has 15 residues. Germline V CDR1 and CDR2: SEHNR, FQNEAQ (reference sequence). The chain's CDR3 is CASSPRTGGKGGYTF. Written as DNA, the CDR3 is TGTGCCAGCAGCCCCCGGACAGGGGGCAAGGGTGGCTACACCTTC. Using reference TRBV7-9 and TRBJ1-2 for the parts outside the CDR3, the full variable domain is DTGVSQNPRHKITKRGQNVTFRCDPISEHNRLYWYRQTLGQGPEFLTYFQNEAQLEKSRLLSDRFSAERPKGSFSTLEIQRTEQGDSAMYLCASSPRTGGKGGYTFGSGTRLTVV.

A few counts support this clonotype. A read error may account for a junction end that differs from germline. The chain uses TRBV4-1 and TRBJ2-7; 8 bases agree with TRBD1. Germline V gene lookup returns CDR1 MGHRA and CDR2 YSYEKL. The CDR3 is 14 amino acids. As DNA, the CDR3 is TGCGCCAGCGGCCAAGGACAGGGCTCCTACGAGCAGTACTTC. It specifies CASGQGQGSYEQYF.